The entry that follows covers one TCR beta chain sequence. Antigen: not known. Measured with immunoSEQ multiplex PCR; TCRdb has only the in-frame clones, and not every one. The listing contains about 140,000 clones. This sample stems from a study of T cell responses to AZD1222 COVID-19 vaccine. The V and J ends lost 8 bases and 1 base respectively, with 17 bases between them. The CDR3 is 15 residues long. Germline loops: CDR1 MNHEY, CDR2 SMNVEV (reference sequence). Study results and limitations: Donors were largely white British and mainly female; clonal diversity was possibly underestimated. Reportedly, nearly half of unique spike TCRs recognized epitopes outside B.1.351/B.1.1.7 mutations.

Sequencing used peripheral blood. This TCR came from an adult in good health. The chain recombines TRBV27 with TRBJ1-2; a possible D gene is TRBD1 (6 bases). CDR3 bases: TGTGCCAGCCACCCCAGGGGCGGCAATAACTATGGCTACACCTTC. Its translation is CASHPRGGNNYGYTF.